These 2 T cell receptor beta chains came from one sample sequenced in a study of identifying expanded T cells in peripheral blood. TCRdb's copy holds only in-frame clones and misses some; the assay was immunoSEQ multiplex PCR. Of 95,000 to 150,000 clones in the sample, more than 80% were seen once. Sequenced material: blood. The origin of the receptors is a person aged 18 to 70 in good health.

This chain links TRBV6-1 with TRBJ2-2; D gene ambiguous. The CDR3 has 10 residues. Between the trimmed V and J ends, which lost 6 bases and 6 bases, there was a span of 2 bases. In germline, CDR1 is MNHNS, CDR2 SASEGT. The CDR3 nucleotides read TGTGCCAGCAGGCCCGGGGAGCTGTTTTTT. Its translation is CASRPGELFF.

The gene calls are TRBV2 and TRBJ2-1; D ambiguous. The CDR3 consists of 12 residues. The germline V and J ends were trimmed by 1 base and 8 bases, with 6 bases remaining between them. From germline, CDR1 is SNHLY and CDR2 FYNNEI. The CDR3 sequence is CASSEGVDEQFF. CDR3 in DNA: TGTGCCAGCAGTGAAGGTGTGGATGAGCAGTTCTTC.